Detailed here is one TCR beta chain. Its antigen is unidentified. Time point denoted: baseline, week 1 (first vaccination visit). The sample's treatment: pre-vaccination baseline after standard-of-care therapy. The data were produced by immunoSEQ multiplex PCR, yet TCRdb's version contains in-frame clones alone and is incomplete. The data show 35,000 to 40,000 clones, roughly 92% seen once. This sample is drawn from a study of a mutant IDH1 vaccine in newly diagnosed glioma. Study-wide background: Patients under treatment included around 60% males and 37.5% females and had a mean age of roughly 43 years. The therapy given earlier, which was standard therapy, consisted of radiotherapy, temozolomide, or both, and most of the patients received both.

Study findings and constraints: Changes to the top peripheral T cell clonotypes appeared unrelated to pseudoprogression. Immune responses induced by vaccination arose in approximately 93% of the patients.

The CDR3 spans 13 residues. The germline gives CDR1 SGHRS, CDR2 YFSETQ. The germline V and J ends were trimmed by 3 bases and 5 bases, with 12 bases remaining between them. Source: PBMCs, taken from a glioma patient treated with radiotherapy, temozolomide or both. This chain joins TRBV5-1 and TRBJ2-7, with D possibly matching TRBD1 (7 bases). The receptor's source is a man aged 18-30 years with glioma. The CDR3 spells CASSSRGAHEQYF. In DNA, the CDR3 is TGCGCCAGCAGCTCCAGGGGGGCCCACGAGCAGTACTTC. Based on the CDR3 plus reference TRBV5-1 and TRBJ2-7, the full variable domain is KAGVTQTPRYLIKTRGQQVTLSCSPISGHRSVSWYQQTPGQGLQFLFEYFSETQRNKGNFPGRFSGRQFSNSRSEMNVSTLELGDSALYLCASSSRGAHEQYFGPGTRLTVT.